The clone carrying this TCR beta chain was seen many times. The source of the sample is a study of early T cells in non-severe SARS-CoV-2 infection. Trimming at V came to 3 bases and at J to 4 bases, leaving 7 bases not matched to a gene. The CDR3 totals 15 residues. Each CDR3 protein is one row after TCRdb ran MiXCR on the 5' RACE reads. The profile shows roughly 52,000 distinct CDR3 sequences, approximately 8% of them singletons. Sequences were obtained from whole blood. The sequence was collected from an adult who was a healthcare worker with PCR-confirmed SARS-CoV-2 infection or an uninfected control (not recorded which). This rearrangement joins TRBV12-3 or TRBV12-4 to TRBJ2-7, with 9 bases lining up with TRBD2. The CDR3 sequence is CASSFGGRAAYEQYF. The CDR3, as DNA: TGTGCCAGCAGTTTTGGCGGGAGGGCCGCGTACGAGCAGTACTTC.